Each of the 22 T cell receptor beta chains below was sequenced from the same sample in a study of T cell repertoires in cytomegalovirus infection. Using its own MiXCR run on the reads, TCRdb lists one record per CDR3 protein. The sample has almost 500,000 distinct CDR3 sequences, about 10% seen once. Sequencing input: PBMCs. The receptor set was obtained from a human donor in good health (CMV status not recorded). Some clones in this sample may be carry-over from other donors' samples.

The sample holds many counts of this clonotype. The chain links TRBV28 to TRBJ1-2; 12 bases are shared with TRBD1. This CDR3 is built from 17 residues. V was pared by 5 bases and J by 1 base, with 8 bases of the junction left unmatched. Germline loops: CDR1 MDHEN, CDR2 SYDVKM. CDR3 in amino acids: CASSGPGTGGVNYGYTF. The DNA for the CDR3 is TGTGCCAGCAGTGGCCCCGGGACAGGGGGCGTTAACTATGGCTACACCTTC.

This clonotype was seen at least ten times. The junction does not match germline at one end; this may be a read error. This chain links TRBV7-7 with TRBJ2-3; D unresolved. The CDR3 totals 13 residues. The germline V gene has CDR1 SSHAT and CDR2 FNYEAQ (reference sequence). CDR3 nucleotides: TGTGCTAGCAGCCCTACCCGCACAGATACGCAGTATTTT. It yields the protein CASSPTRTDTQYF.

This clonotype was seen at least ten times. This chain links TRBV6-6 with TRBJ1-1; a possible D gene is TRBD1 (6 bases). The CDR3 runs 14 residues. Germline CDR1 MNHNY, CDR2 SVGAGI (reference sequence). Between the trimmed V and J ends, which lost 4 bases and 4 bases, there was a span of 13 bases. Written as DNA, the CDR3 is TGTGCCAGCAGTTGGGGGGGCGCGGGCACTGAAGCTTTCTTT. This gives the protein CASSWGGAGTEAFF.

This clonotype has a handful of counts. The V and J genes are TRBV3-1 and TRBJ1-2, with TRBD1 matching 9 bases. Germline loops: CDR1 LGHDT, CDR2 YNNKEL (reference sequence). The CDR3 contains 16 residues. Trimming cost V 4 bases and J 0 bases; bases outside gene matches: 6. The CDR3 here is CASSRDRDRANYGYTF. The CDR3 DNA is TGTGCCAGCAGCCGGGACAGGGATCGTGCTAACTATGGCTACACCTTC.

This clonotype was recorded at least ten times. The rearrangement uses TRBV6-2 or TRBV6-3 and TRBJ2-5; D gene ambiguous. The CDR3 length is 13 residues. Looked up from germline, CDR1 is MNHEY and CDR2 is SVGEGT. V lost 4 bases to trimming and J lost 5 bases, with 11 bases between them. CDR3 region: CASSSPDTETQYF. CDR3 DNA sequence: TGTGCCAGCAGTTCCCCAGACACCGAGACCCAGTACTTC.

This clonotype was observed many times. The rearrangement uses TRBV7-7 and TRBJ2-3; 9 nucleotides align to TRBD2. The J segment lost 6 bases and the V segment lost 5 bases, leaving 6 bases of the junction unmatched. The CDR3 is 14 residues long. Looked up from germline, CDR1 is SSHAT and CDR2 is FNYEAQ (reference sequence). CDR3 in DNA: TGTGCCAGCAGCCCGGGACTAGCTGGTGATACGCAGTATTTT. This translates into CASSPGLAGDTQYF.

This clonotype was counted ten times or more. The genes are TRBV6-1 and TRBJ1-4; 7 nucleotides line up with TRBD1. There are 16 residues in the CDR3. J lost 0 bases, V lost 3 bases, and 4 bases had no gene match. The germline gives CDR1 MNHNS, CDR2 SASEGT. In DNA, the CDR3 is TGTGCCAGCAGTGACACAGGGGCACCAACTAATGAAAAACTGTTTTTT. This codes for CASSDTGAPTNEKLFF.

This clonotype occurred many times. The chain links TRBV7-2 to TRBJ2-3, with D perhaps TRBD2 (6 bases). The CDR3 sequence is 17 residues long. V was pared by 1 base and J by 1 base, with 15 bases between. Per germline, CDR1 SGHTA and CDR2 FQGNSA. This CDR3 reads CASSLDLRESGTDTQYF. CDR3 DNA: TGTGCCAGCAGCTTAGACTTACGGGAGTCGGGCACAGATACGCAGTATTTT.

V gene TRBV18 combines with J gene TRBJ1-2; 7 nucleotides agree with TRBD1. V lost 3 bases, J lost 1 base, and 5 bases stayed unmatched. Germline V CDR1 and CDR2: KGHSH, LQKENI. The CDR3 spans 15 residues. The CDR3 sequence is CASSPGQVYNYGYTF. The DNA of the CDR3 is TGTGCCAGCTCACCCGGACAGGTCTATAACTATGGCTACACCTTC.

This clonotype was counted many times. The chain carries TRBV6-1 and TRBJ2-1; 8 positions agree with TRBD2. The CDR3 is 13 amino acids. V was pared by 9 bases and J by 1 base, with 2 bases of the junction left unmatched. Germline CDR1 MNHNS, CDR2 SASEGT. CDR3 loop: CASSGESYNEQFF. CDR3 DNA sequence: TGTGCCAGTAGCGGGGAGTCCTACAATGAGCAGTTCTTC.

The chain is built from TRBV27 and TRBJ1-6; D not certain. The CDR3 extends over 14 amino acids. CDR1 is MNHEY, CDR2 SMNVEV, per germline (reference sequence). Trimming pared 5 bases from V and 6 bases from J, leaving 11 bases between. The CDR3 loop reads CASSPGSANSPLHF. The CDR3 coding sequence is TGTGCCAGCAGTCCCGGCTCCGCTAATTCACCCCTCCACTTT.

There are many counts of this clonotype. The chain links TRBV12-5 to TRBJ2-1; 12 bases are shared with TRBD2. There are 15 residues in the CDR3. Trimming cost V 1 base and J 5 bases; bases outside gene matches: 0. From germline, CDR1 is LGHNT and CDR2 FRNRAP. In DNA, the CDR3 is TGTGCTAGTGGTTTGGGGACTAGCGGGGACAATGAGCAGTTCTTC. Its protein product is CASGLGTSGDNEQFF.

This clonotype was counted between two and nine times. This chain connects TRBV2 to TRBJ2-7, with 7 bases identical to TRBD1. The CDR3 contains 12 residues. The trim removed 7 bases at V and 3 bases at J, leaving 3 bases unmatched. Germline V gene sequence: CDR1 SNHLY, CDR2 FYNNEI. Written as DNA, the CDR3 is TGTGCCAGCAAAGGGGGCGTCTACGAGCAGTACTTC. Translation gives CASKGGVYEQYF.

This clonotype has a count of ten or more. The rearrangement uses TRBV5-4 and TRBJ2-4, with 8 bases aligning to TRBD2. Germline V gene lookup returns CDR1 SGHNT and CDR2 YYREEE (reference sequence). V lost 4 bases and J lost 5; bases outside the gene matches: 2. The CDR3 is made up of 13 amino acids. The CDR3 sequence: CASSLSGENIQYF. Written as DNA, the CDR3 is TGTGCCAGCAGCCTTAGCGGGGAAAACATTCAGTACTTC.

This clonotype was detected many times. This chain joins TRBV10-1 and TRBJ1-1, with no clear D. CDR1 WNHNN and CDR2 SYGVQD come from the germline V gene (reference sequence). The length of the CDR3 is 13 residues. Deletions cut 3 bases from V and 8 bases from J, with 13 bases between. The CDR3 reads CASSETAWREAFF. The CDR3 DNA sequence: TGCGCCAGCAGTGAAACGGCTTGGAGAGAAGCTTTCTTT.

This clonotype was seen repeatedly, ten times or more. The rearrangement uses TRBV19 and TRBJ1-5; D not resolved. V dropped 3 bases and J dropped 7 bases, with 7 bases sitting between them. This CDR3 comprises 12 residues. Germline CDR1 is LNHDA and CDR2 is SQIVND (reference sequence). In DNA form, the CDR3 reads TGTGCCAGTAGTATCCTAGGCCAGCCCCAGCATTTT. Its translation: CASSILGQPQHF.

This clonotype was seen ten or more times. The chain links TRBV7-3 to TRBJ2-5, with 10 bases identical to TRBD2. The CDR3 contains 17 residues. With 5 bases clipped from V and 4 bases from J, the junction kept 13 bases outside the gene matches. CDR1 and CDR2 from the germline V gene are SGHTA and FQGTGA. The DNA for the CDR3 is TGTGCCAGCAGCCCTAACGGTCTAGCGGGAGCGGGAGAGACCCAGTACTTC. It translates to CASSPNGLAGAGETQYF.

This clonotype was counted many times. CDR3 nucleotides: TGTGCCATCAGTGATGTGGGTATCGCTGAAAAAGAGACCCAGTACTTC. This encodes CAISDVGIAEKETQYF. This chain joins TRBV10-3 and TRBJ2-5, with D uncertain. The germline CDR1 and CDR2 sequences are ENHRY and SYGVKD. With 3 bases removed from V and 3 bases from J, the gap between germline ends came to 17 bases. This CDR3 is built from 16 residues.

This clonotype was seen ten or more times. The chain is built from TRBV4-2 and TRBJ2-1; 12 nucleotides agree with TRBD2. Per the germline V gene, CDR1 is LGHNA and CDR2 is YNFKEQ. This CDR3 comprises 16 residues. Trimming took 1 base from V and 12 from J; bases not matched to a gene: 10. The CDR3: CASSQVVTSGRSGQFF. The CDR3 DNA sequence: TGTGCCAGCAGCCAAGTGGTAACTAGCGGGAGGTCTGGGCAGTTCTTC.

CDR3 sequence (DNA): TGCAGTGCTAGAGATCTCGGGACTAGCGGGAGGACTGAGCAGTTCTTC. This sequence encodes CSARDLGTSGRTEQFF. The V gene is TRBV20-1, the J gene TRBJ2-1; 15 bases fit TRBD2. Germline CDR1 and CDR2: DFQATT and SNEGSKA (reference sequence). CDR3 size: 16 residues. J was trimmed by 9 bases and V by 0 bases; bases with no gene match: 6.

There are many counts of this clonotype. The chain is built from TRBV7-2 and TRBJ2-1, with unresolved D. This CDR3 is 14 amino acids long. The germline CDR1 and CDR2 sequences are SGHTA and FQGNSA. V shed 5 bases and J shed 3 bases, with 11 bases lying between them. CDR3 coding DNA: TGTGCCAGCAGCCACTTAGGCCTCTACAATGAGCAGTTCTTC. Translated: CASSHLGLYNEQFF.

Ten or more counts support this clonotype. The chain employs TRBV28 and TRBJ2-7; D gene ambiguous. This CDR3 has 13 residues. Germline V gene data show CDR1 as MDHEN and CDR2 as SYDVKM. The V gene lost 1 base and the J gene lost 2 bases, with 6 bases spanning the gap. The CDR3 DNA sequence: TGTGCCAGCAGTTTATACAGCACCTACGAGCAGTACTTC. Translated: CASSLYSTYEQYF.